These T cell receptor beta chains were read from a single sample in a study of human T cells and chemical hapten exposure. TCRdb re-analysed the RACE reads in MiXCR, keeping a single row per CDR3 protein. Among roughly 49,000 distinct CDR3 sequences listed, 4.3% were seen once. The specimen was whole blood. The origin of the receptors is a female donor in good health. Some clones in this sample may be carry-over from other donors' samples. Both conserved end residues are part of each CDR3.

J: TRBJ2-5
V: TRBV27
CDR3: CASSLLRSPETQYF

J: TRBJ2-3
V: TRBV5-1
CDR3: CASSLTSGGRTDTQYF

J: TRBJ2-3
V: TRBV5-1
CDR3: CASRATGQTGTDTQYF

J: TRBJ1-2
V: TRBV3-1
CDR3: CASSHTLLRDGGDGYTF

J: TRBJ1-1
V: TRBV7-2
CDR3: CASSPTGSRFQAFF

J: TRBJ2-5
V: TRBV28
CDR3: CASTLTNQETQYF

J: TRBJ1-1
V: TRBV4-2
CDR3: CASSQLSVVDTEAFF

J: TRBJ2-1
V: TRBV28
CDR3: CASSFNRGNSYNEQFF

J: TRBJ2-7
V: TRBV5-1
CDR3: CASSSKEGLSDFHEQYF

J: TRBJ2-3
V: TRBV20-1
CDR3: CSARDIASPRADTQYF

J: TRBJ2-3
V: TRBV7-2
CDR3: CASSTGLAGGQYF

J: TRBJ2-6
V: TRBV19
CDR3: CASSIGGGANVLTF

J: TRBJ2-3
V: TRBV3-1
CDR3: CASRFSGGPDTQYF

J: TRBJ1-5
V: TRBV9
CDR3: CASSLGGGQPQHF

J: TRBJ2-3
V: TRBV30
CDR3: CAWSGEGGEVTDTQYF

J: TRBJ1-4
V: TRBV20-1
CDR3: CSAPWGEKLFF

J: TRBJ2-6
V: TRBV5-1
CDR3: CASSPEAFWANVLTF

J: TRBJ1-4
V: TRBV12-3/TRBV12-4
CDR3: CASSPPNTGGEKLFF

J: TRBJ2-6
V: TRBV10-3
CDR3: CAIRGQAGANVLTF

J: TRBJ1-2
V: TRBV5-6
CDR3: CASSLQQLYGYTF

J: TRBJ1-2
V: TRBV18
CDR3: CASSPGQQNYGYTF

J: TRBJ2-3
V: TRBV6-4
CDR3: CASSSAGGTTDTQYF

J: TRBJ1-1
V: TRBV7-9
CDR3: CASSPIPIQGVTEAFF

J: TRBJ2-3
V: TRBV7-8
CDR3: CASSLFLAGVKVDTQYF

J: TRBJ2-1
V: TRBV24-1
CDR3: CATSDSGVLDNEQFF

J: TRBJ2-2
V: TRBV7-9
CDR3: CASSSPTGGYTGELFF

J: TRBJ2-2
V: TRBV6-4
CDR3: CASSDKSTGELFF

J: TRBJ2-7
V: TRBV6-2/TRBV6-3
CDR3: CASRIGTTYEQYF

J: TRBJ2-7
V: TRBV20-1
CDR3: CSASAPGQGPYEQYF

J: TRBJ1-6
V: TRBV20-1
CDR3: CSAAGLGPLHF

J: TRBJ1-5
V: TRBV20-1
CDR3: CSARPSGQGRINQPQHF

J: TRBJ1-2
V: TRBV7-3
CDR3: CASGTGGSYGYTF

J: TRBJ1-1
V: TRBV6-2/TRBV6-3
CDR3: CASSSAGGAAEAFF

J: TRBJ1-4
V: TRBV7-9
CDR3: CASSLSQAEKLFF

J: TRBJ1-3
V: TRBV20-1
CDR3: CSAKIQTYSGNTIYF

J: TRBJ2-3
V: TRBV27
CDR3: CASRLRGRGGDTQYF

J: TRBJ1-2
V: TRBV29-1
CDR3: CSVGGQLYGYTF

J: TRBJ1-6
V: TRBV14
CDR3: CASSQEGTALNSPLHF

J: TRBJ1-3
V: TRBV10-3
CDR3: CAISDVVRSSGNTIYF

J: TRBJ2-3
V: TRBV28
CDR3: CASSSPGLGVDTQYF

J: TRBJ1-2
V: TRBV5-6
CDR3: CASSHRFRGAGYTF

J: TRBJ2-3
V: TRBV5-1
CDR3: CASSLLNPPDTQYF

J: TRBJ1-1
V: TRBV5-1
CDR3: CASHLEGAFF

J: TRBJ2-3
V: TRBV20-1
CDR3: CSARGGQTRTDTQYF

J: TRBJ2-3
V: TRBV12-3/TRBV12-4
CDR3: CASSYRTRTITDTQYF

J: TRBJ2-5
V: TRBV20-1
CDR3: CSAPGGGMETQYF

J: TRBJ2-3
V: TRBV5-1
CDR3: CASIRGQGGDTQYF